This T cell receptor (beta chain) was profiled in a study of CD8 T cells in Susac syndrome (dated by TCRdb to the late 2010s). Context from the whole study: Whether CD8+ T cell activation and differentiation in Susac syndrome was antigen driven was tested using repertoire sequencing.

About this clonotype itself: What this receptor recognizes is not known. It has no much larger one-base neighbor in the sample; base qualities were not kept.

RNA was extracted using the RNeasy kit, and about 0.45 to 1 ug of the RNA was reverse transcribed with random hexamers. The immunoSEQ multiplex PCR assay, covering 54 Vbeta and 13 Jbeta segments, was used to amplify TCR beta CDR3 regions. To correct PCR amplification bias, a synthetic template baseline was used for both primer optimization and computational correction. In the paper's pipeline: Reads were assigned to V, D and J genes according to IMGT and analyzed in immunoSEQ Analyzer, with only productive sequences retained. Clonality was computed as one minus Shannon entropy normalized by log2 of the number of productive unique sequences. For each patient and control, public and private clones were evaluated within the 100 most prevalent clones. A clone was defined as Susac-specific if it was absent from the healthy and MS cohorts, from around 960 published viral clones and from other ImmuneACCESS disease sequences. Using fastp at Q25 and MiXCR, TCRdb reprocessed the public reads and kept productive beta chains. One record per CDR3 amino acid sequence lists the most common genes and DNA. The V and J calls reflect TCRdb's pipeline rather than the authors' work. Counted in this sample were under 200,000 distinct CDR3 sequences; about 94% of them appeared once. The ten largest account for about 0.13% of the sample.

General conclusions and limits of the study: The TCR sequencing and HLA analysis was acknowledged to have included a relatively small number of individuals.

High-throughput TCR beta sequencing profiled peripheral blood CD8+ and CD4+ T cells from healthy donors, Susac syndrome patients and multiple sclerosis patients. Healthy donors were age- and sex-matched controls. Bulk CD8+ and CD4+ T cells were purified magnetically by negative isolation, whereas CD8+ TEMRA cells were enriched by FACS. Blood was drawn into EDTA tubes, processed within 24 hours, and PBMCs were isolated by density gradient centrifugation. PBMCs intended for TCR sequencing were cryopreserved in liquid nitrogen and were subsequently thawed in a 37 degrees C water bath. The sorted or isolated CD4+, CD8+ and CD8+ TEMRA cells reached a purity of at least 90%. This sequence was found in a human donor in good health. The material sequenced was CD4+ T cells from PBMCs.

The nucleotide sequence reads TGTGCCAGCAGTTCGGCCCGACAGGGCAGGGCGTACGAGCAGTACTTC. It encodes CASSSARQGRAYEQYF. The rearranged segments are TRBV6-5 and TRBJ2-7, and TRBD1 matches 7 of the central bases. Trimming removed 4 bases from V and 4 bases from J; the gene matches leave 13 bases unexplained. CDR1 and CDR2 (MNHEY, SVGAGI) derive from the germline V gene. The CDR3 goes from the cysteine to the phenylalanine over 16 residues. Only the CDR3 portion is preserved as DNA: 48 bases, with reading frame beginning at the first base.